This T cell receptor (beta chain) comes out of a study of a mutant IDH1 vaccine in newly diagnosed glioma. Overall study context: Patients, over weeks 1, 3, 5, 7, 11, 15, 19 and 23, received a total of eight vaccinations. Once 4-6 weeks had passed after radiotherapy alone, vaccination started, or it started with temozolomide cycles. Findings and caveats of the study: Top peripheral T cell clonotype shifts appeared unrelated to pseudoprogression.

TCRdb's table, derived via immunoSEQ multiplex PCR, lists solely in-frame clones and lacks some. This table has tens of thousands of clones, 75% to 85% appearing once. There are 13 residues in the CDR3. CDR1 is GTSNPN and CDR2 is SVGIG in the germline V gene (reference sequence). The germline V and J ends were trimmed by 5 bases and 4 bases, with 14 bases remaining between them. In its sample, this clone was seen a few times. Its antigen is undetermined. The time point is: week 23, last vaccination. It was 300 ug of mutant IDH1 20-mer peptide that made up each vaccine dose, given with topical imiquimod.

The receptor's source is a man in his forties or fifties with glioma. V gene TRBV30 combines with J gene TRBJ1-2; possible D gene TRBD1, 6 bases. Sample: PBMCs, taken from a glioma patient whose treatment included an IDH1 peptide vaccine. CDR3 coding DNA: TGTGCCTGGCTCAGAACAGGGAGCTATGGCTACACCTTC. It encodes CAWLRTGSYGYTF.